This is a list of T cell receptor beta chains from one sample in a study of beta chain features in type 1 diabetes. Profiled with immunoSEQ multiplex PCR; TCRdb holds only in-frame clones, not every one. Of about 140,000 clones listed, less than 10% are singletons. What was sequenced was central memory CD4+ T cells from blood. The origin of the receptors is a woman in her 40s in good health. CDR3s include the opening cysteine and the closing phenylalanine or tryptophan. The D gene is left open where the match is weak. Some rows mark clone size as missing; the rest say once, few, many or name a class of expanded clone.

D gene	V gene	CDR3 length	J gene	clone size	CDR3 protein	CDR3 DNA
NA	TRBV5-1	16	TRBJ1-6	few	CASSQGLGPGNSPLHF	TGCGCCAGCAGCCAAGGATTGGGCCCGGGGAATTCACCCCTCCACTTT
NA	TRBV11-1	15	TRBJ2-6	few	CASSLGTRGANVLTF	TGTGCCAGCAGCTTAGGTACTCGAGGGGCCAACGTCCTGACTTTC
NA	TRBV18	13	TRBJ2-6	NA	CASSPPPGAVLTF	TGTGCCAGCTCACCACCCCCCGGAGCCGTCCTGACTTTC
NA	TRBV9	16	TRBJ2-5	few	CASSVGAEGGQETQYF	TGTGCCAGCAGCGTAGGAGCGGAAGGGGGCCAAGAGACCCAGTACTTC
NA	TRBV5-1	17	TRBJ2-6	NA	CASSADSPGTGANVLTF	TGCGCCAGCAGCGCGGACAGCCCTGGGACTGGGGCCAACGTCCTGACTTTC
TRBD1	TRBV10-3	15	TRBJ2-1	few	CAISEVTGGYNEQFF	TGTGCCATCAGTGAGGTGACAGGGGGATACAATGAGCAGTTCTTC
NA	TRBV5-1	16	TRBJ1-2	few	CASSLGARRANYGYTF	TGCGCCAGCAGCTTGGGAGCCCGGAGGGCCAACTATGGCTACACCTTC
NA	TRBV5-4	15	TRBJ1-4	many	CASSAAGAQAEKLFF	TGTGCCAGCAGCGCCGCAGGGGCCCAGGCTGAAAAACTGTTTTTT
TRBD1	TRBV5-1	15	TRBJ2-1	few	CASSLTGGQVNEQFF	TGCGCCAGCAGTTTGACAGGGGGCCAAGTCAATGAGCAGTTCTTC
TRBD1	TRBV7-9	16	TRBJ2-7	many	CASSLGTRQGSYEQYF	TGTGCCAGCAGCTTAGGTACCCGACAGGGCTCCTACGAGCAGTACTTC
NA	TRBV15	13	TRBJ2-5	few	CATSPPLQETQYF	TGTGCCACCAGCCCCCCCCTCCAAGAGACCCAGTACTTC
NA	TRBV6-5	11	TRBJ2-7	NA	CASSESYEQYF	TGTGCCAGCAGTGAGTCTTACGAGCAGTACTTC
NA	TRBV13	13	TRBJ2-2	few	CASSLRGTGELFF	TGTGCCAGCAGCTTAAGGGGTACCGGGGAGCTGTTTTTT
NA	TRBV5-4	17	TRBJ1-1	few	CASSLGGERVGNTEAFF	TGTGCCAGCAGCTTGGGGGGGGAAAGGGTCGGGAACACTGAAGCTTTCTTT
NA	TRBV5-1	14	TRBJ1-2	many	CASSLTRANYGYTF	TGCGCCAGCAGCTTAACGCGGGCTAACTATGGCTACACCTTC
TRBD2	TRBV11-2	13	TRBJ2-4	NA	CASSSQQAGRLYF	TGTGCCAGCAGCTCACAGCAAGCGGGGAGGTTGTACTTC
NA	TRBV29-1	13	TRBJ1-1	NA	CSVQSTQRSEAFF	TGCAGCGTTCAATCTACTCAACGGTCTGAAGCTTTCTTT
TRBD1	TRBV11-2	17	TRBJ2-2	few	CASTTSPTGGRTGELFF	TGTGCCAGCACCACCAGTCCGACAGGGGGCAGGACCGGGGAGCTGTTTTTT
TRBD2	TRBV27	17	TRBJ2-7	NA	CASSSRVAGGLSYEQYF	TGTGCCAGCAGTTCCCGGGTAGCGGGGGGGCTCTCCTACGAGCAGTACTTC
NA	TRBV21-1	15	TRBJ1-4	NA	CASSPLGQGGEKLFF	TGTGCCAGCAGCCCACTAGGACAGGGTGGAGAAAAACTGTTTTTT
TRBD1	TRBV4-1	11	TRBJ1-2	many	CASSNSDRSSF	TGCGCCAGCAGCAACTCGGACAGGAGCAGCTTC